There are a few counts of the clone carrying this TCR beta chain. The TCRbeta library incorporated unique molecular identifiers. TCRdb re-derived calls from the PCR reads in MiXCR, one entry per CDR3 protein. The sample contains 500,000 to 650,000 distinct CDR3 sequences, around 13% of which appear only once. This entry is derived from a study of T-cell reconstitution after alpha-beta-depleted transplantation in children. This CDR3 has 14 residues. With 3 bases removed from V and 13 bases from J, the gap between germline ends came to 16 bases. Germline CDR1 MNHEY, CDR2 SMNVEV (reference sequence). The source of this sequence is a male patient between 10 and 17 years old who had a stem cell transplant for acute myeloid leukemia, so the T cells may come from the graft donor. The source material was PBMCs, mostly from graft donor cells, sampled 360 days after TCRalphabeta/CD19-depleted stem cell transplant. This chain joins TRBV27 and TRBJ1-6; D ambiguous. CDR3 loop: CASSFQGPPRPLHF. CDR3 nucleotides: TGTGCCAGCAGTTTCCAAGGGCCCCCAAGGCCCCTCCACTTT.